This T cell receptor beta chain was retrieved from a study of T-cell reconstitution after alpha-beta-depleted transplantation in children. This clonotype was seen a handful of times. The antigen remains undetermined. Unique molecular identifiers featured in how the TCRbeta library was prepared. Via MiXCR, TCRdb re-called the PCR reads, giving one row per CDR3 protein. The repertoire holds 610,000 or so distinct CDR3 sequences, with 25% to 30% as singletons. Study-wide results and limits: Alpha-beta T cells present about two months after transplant were reported to originate from several hundred expanded graft clones.

The germline V gene has CDR1 DFQATT and CDR2 SNEGSKA (reference sequence). The CDR3 has 12 residues. V was shortened by 0 bases and J by 7 bases, with 7 bases between the two germline ends. The chain uses TRBV20-1 and TRBJ2-1; no clear D. This sample comprised PBMCs, obtained before TCRalphabeta/CD19-depleted stem cell transplant. The TCR originated in a boy younger than two with Wiskott-Aldrich syndrome, due to receive a stem cell transplant. CDR3 region: CSARDRNNEQFF. The CDR3 DNA reads TGCAGTGCTAGAGATAGGAATAATGAGCAGTTCTTC.